A selection of T cell receptor beta chains follows, all from one sample in a study of PD-1 blockade in classical Hodgkin lymphoma. Method: immunoSEQ multiplex PCR; TCRdb's copy keeps in-frame clones and lacks some. The sample has about 76,000 clones; about nine tenths are singletons. The source material was peripheral blood mononuclear cells (PBMCs), sampled at baseline. These receptors came from a human donor with classical Hodgkin lymphoma. The CDR3 runs from the conserved cysteine through the conserved F or W. A D gene is named only where the DNA matches it firmly.

>TRBJ2-3|TRBD2|TRBV19
CASSPLAVSTDTQYF
TGTGCCAGTAGTCCCCTAGCGGTCAGCACAGATACGCAGTATTTT
>TRBJ2-1|TRBD2|TRBV11-3
CASSFGGLAAYNEQFF
TGTGCCAGCAGCTTTGGCGGACTAGCGGCTTACAATGAGCAGTTCTTC
>TRBJ2-7|.|TRBV5-8
CASSSRGKRDEQYF
TGTGCCAGCAGCAGCAGGGGAAAGAGGGACGAGCAGTACTTC
>TRBJ2-1|.|TRBV5-1
CASSLVATGEQFF
TGCGCCAGCAGCTTGGTGGCAACGGGTGAGCAGTTCTTC
>TRBJ2-5|.|TRBV27
CASSLQGWETQYF
TGTGCCAGCAGCTTACAGGGTTGGGAGACCCAGTACTTC
>TRBJ1-3|.|TRBV7-5
CVRSLVGGYASGNTIYF
TGTGTCAGAAGCTTAGTAGGCGGCTATGCCTCTGGAAACACCATATATTTT
>TRBJ1-5|.|TRBV19
CASSINSVGGQPQHF
TGTGCCAGTAGTATTAACTCAGTCGGCGGTCAGCCCCAGCATTTT
>TRBJ2-3|TRBD2|TRBV7-2
CASSLRSGGGTDTQYF
TGTGCCAGCAGCTTAAGAAGCGGGGGCGGCACAGATACGCAGTATTTT
>TRBJ2-7|.|TRBV2
CASKGLASSYEQYF
TGTGCCAGCAAGGGTCTAGCGAGCTCCTACGAGCAGTACTTC
>TRBJ1-1|TRBD1|TRBV10-3
CAISESRDSTEAFF
TGTGCCATCAGTGAGTCGCGGGACAGTACTGAAGCTTTCTTT